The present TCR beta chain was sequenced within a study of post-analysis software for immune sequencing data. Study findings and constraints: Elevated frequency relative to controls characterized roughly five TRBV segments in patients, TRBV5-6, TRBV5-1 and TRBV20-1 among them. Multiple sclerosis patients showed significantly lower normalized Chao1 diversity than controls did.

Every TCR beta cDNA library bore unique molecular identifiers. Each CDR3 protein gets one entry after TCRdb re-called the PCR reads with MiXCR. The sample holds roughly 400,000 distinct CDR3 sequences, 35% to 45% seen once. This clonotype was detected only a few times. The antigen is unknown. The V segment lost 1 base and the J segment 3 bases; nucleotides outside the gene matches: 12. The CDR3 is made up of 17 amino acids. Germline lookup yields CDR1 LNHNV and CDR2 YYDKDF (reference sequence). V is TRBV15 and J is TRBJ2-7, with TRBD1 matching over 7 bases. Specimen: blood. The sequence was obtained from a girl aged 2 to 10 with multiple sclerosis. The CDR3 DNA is TGTGCCACCAGCAGAGTATCAGGGGGACGACCCTTCTACGAGCAGTACTTC. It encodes CATSRVSGGRPFYEQYF.